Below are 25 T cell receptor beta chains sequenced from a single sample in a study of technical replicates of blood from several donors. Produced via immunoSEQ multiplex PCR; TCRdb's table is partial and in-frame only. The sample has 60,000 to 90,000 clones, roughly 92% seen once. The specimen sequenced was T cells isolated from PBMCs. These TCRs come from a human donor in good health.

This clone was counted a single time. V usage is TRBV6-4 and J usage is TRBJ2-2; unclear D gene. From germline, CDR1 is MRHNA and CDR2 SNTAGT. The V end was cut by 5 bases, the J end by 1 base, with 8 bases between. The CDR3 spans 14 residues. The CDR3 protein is CASSTDMNTGELFF. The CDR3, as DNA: TGTGCCAGCAGTACAGATATGAACACCGGGGAGCTGTTTTTT.

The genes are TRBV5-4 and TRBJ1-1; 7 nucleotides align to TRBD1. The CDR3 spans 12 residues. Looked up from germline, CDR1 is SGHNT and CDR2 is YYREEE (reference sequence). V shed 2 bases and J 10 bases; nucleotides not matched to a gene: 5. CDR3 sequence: CASSFKGAGAFF. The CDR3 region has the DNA TGTGCCAGCAGCTTTAAGGGGGCGGGAGCTTTCTTT.

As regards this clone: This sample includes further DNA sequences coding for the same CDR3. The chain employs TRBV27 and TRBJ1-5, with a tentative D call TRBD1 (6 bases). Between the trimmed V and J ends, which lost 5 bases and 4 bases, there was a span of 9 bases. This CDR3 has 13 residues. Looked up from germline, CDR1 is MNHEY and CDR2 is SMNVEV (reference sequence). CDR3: CASSLTGNQPQHF. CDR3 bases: TGTGCCAGCAGTCTCACAGGGAATCAGCCCCAGCATTTT.

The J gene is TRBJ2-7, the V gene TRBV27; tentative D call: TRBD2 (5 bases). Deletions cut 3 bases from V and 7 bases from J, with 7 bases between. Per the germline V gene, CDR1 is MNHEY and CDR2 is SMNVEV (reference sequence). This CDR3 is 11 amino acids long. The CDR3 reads CASSFSGEQYF. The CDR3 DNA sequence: TGTGCCAGCAGTTTTTCGGGGGAGCAGTACTTC.

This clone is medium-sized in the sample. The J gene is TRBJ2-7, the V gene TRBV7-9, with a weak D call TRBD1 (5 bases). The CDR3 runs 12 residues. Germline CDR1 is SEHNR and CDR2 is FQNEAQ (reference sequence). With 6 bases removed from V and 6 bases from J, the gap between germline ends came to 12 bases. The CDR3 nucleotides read TGTGCCAGCAGTTGGGGCTGGGGCGAGCAGTACTTC. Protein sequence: CASSWGWGEQYF.

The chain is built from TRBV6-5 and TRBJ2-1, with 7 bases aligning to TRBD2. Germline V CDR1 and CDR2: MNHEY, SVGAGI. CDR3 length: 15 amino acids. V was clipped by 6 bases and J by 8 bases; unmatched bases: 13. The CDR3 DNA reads TGTGCCAGCAGCCCCGGGGGGTATTCGGGCGATGAGCAGTTCTTC. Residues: CASSPGGYSGDEQFF.

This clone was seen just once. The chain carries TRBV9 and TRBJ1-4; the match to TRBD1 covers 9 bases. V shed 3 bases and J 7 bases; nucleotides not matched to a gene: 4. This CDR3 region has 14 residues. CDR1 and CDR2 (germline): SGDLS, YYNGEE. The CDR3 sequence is CASSGGQGGEKLFF. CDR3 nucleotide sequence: TGTGCCAGCAGCGGGGGACAGGGTGGTGAAAAACTGTTTTTT.

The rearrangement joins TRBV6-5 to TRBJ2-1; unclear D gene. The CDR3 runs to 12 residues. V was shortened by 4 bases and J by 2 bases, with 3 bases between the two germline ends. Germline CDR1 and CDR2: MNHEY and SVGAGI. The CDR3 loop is CASSSPYNEQFF. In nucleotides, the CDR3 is TGTGCCAGCAGTTCTCCCTACAATGAGCAGTTCTTC.

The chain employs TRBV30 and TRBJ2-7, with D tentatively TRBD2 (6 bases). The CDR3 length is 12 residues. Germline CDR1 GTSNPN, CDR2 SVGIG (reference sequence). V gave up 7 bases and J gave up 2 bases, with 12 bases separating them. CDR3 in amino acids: CASTGTPYEQYF. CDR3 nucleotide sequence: TGTGCCTCCACGGGGACTCCCTACGAGCAGTACTTC.

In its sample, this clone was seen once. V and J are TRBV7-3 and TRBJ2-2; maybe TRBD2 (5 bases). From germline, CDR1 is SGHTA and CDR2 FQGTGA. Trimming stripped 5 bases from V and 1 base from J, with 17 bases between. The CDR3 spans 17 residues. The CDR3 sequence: CASSPIKWGENTGELFF. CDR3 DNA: TGTGCCAGCAGCCCGATTAAATGGGGAGAGAACACCGGGGAGCTGTTTTTT.

DNA of the CDR3: TGTGCCAGCAGCTCCGCTGAGGGCCCCTACAATGAGCAGTTCTTC. This translates into CASSSAEGPYNEQFF. The chain uses TRBV7-9 and TRBJ2-1, with D tentatively TRBD2 (5 bases). CDR1 and CDR2 (germline): SEHNR, FQNEAQ (reference sequence). The CDR3 runs 15 residues. V lost 4 bases and J lost 2, with 12 bases in between.

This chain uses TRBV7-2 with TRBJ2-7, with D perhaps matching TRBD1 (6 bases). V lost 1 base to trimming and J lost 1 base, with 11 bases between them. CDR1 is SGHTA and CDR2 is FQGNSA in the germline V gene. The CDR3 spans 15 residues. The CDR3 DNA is TGTGCCAGCAGCTTAGGGGGGCGGGCTTCCTACGAGCAGTACTTC. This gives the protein CASSLGGRASYEQYF.

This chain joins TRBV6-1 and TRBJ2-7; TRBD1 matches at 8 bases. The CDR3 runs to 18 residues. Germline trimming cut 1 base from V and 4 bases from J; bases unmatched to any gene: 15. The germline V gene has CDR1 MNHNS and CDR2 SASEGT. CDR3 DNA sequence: TGTGCCAGCAGTGAAGAGGACAGGGTTGGTAGCGGAGATTACGAGCAGTACTTC. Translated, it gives CASSEEDRVGSGDYEQYF.

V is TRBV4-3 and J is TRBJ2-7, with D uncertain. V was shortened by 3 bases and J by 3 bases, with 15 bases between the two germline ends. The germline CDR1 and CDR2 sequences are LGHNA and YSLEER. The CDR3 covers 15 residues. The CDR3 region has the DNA TGCGCCAGCAGCCATGCCGCGAACAGTCTCTACGAGCAGTACTTC. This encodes CASSHAANSLYEQYF.

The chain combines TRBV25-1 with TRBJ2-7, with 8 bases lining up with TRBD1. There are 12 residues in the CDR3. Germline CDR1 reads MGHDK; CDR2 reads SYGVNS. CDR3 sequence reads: CATGQGTYEQYF. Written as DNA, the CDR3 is TGTGCGACCGGACAGGGCACCTACGAGCAGTACTTC.

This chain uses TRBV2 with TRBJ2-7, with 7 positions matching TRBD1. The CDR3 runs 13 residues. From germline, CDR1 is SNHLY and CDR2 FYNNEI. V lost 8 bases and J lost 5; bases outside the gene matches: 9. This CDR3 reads CASCWTGGDEQYF. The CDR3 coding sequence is TGTGCCAGCTGTTGGACAGGAGGCGACGAGCAGTACTTC.

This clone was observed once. CDR3 sequence: CASIDLARATQHF. The CDR3 DNA reads as TGTGCCAGTATTGACCTTGCTAGAGCCACCCAGCATTTT. This chain connects TRBV28 to TRBJ1-5; D gene unclear. CDR1 and CDR2 (germline): MDHEN, SYDVKM. The CDR3 sequence is 13 residues long. Trimming stripped 9 bases from V and 11 bases from J, with 20 bases between.

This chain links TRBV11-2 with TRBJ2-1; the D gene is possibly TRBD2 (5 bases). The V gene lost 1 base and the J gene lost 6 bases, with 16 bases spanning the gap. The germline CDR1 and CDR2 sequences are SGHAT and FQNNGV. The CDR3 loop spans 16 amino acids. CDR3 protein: CASSLGGSASANEQFF. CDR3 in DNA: TGTGCCAGCAGCTTAGGAGGTAGCGCCAGCGCCAATGAGCAGTTCTTC.

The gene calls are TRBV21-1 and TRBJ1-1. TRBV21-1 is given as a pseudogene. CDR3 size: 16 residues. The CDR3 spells CASSKDRGKMNTEAFF. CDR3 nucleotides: TGTGCCAGCAGCAAAGATAGAGGTAAAATGAACACTGAAGCTTTCTTT.

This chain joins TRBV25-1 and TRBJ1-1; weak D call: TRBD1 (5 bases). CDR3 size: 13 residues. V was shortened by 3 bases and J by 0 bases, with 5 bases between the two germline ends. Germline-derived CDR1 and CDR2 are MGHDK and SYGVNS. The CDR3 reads CASSDRVNTEAFF. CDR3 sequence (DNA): TGTGCCAGCAGTGACAGGGTGAACACTGAAGCTTTCTTT.

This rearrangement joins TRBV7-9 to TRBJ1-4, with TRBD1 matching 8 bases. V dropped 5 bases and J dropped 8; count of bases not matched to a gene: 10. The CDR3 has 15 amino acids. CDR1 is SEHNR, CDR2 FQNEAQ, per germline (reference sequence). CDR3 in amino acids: CASSTSGGAGEKLFF. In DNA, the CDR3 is TGTGCCAGCAGCACTTCAGGGGGCGCGGGAGAAAAACTGTTTTTT.

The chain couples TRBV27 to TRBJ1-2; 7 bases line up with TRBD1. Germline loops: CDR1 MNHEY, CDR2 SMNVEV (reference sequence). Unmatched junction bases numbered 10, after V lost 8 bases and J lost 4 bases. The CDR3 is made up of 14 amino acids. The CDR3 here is CASAVGQEIYGYTF. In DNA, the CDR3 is TGTGCCAGCGCGGTTGGACAGGAGATCTATGGCTACACCTTC.

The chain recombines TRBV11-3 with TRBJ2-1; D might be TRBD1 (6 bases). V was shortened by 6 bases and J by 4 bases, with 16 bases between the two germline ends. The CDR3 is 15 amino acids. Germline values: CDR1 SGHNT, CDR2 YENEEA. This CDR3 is CASRSDRSIYNEQFF. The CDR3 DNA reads TGTGCCAGCAGGTCCGACAGGTCCATTTACAATGAGCAGTTCTTC.

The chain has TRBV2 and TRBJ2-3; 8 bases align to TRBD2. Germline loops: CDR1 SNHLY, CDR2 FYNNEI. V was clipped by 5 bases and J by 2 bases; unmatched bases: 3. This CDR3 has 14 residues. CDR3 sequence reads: CASSPGLATDTQYF. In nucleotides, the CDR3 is TGTGCCAGCAGTCCAGGACTAGCCACAGATACGCAGTATTTT.

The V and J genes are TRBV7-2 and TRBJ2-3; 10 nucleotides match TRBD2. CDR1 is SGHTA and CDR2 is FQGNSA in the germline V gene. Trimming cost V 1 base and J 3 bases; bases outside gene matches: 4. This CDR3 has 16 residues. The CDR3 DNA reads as TGTGCCAGCAGCTTAGGTCCTAGCGGGAGTACAGATACGCAGTATTTT. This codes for CASSLGPSGSTDTQYF. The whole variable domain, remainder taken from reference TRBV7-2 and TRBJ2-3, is GAGVSQSPSNKVTEKGKDVELRCDPISGHTALYWYRQSLGQGLEFLIYFQGNSAPDKSGLPSDRFSAERTGGSVSTLTIQRTQQEDSAVYLCASSLGPSGSTDTQYFGPGTRLTVL.